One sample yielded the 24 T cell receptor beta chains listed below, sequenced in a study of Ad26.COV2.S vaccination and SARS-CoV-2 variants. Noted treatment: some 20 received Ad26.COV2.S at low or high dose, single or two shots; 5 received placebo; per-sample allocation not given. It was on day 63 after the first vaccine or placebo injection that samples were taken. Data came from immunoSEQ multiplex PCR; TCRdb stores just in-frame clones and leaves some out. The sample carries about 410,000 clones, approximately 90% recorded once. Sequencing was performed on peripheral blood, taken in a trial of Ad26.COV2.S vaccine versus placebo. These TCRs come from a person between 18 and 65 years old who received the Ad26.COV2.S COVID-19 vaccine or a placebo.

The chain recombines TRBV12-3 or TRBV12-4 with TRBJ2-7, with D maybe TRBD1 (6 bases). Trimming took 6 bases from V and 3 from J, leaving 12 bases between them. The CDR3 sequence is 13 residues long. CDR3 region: CASRYQGSYEQYF. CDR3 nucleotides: TGTGCCAGCAGGTATCAGGGGAGCTACGAGCAGTACTTC.

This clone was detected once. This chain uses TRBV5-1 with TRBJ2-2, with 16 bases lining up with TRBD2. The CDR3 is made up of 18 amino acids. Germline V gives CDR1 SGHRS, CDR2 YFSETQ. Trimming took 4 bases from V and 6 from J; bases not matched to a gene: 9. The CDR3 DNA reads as TGCGCCAGCAGCCGTCCCGGGACTAGCGGGGGGGCCGCCGGGGAGCTGTTTTTT. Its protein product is CASSRPGTSGGAAGELFF.

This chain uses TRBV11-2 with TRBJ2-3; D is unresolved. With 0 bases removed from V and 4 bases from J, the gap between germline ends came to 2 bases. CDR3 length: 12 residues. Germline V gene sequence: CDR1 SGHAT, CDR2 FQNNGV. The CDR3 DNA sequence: TGTGCCAGCAGCTTAGAGCCAGATACGCAGTATTTT. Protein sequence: CASSLEPDTQYF.

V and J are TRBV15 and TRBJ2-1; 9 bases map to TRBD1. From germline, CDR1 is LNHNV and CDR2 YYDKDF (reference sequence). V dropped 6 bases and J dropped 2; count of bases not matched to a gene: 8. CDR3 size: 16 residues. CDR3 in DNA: TGTGCCACCAGACCAGAGACAGGGGGACCCTACAATGAGCAGTTCTTC. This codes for CATRPETGGPYNEQFF.

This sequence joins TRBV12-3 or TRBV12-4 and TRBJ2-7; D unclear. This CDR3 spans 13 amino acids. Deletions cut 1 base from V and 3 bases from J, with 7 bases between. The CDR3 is CASSLGRVYEQYF. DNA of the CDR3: TGTGCCAGCAGTTTAGGCAGAGTCTACGAGCAGTACTTC.

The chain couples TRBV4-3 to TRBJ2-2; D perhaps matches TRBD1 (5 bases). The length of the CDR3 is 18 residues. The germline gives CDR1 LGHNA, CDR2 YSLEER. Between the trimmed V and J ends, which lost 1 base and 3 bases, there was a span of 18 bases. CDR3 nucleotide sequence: TGCGCCAGCAGCCAAGTATTTACGTTTGACAGAGACACCGGGGAGCTGTTTTTT. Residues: CASSQVFTFDRDTGELFF.

The CDR3 coding sequence is TGCGCCAGCAGCCCGACCTTAAGACCGGGGGCTTGGAGGGGGAACACTGAAGCTTTCTTT. It yields the protein CASSPTLRPGAWRGNTEAFF. This rearrangement joins TRBV4-3 to TRBJ1-1, with D tentatively TRBD1 (6 bases). CDR1 LGHNA and CDR2 YSLEER come from the germline V gene. V lost 4 bases, J lost 1 base, and 28 bases lay in between. The CDR3 is 20 amino acids.

The CDR3 bases are TGCGCCAGCAGCCGACAGGGGGCAATGTCCCCCGGCTACGAGCAGTACTTC. It codes for CASSRQGAMSPGYEQYF. The V and J genes are TRBV5-1 and TRBJ2-7, with 10 bases aligning to TRBD1. In germline, CDR1 is SGHRS, CDR2 YFSETQ. The CDR3 has 17 residues. With 4 bases clipped from V and 3 bases from J, the junction kept 13 bases outside the gene matches.

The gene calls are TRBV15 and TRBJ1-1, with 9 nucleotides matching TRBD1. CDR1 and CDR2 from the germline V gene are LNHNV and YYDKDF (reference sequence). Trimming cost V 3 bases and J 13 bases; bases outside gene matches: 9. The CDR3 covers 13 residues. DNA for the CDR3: TGTGCCACCAGCAGGAAACAGGGGGCTCTCAGTTTCTTT. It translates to CATSRKQGALSFF.

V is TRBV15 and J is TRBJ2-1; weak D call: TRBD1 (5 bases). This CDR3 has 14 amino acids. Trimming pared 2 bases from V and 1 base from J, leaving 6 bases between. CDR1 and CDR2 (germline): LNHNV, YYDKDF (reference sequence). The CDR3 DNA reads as TGTGCCACCAGCAGACGGACATCCTACAATGAGCAGTTCTTC. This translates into CATSRRTSYNEQFF.

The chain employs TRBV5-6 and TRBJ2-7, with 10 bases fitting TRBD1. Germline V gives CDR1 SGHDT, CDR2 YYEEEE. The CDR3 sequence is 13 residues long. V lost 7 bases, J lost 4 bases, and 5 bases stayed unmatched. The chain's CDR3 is CASSGTGVYEQYF. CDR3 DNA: TGTGCCAGCTCTGGGACAGGGGTTTACGAGCAGTACTTC.

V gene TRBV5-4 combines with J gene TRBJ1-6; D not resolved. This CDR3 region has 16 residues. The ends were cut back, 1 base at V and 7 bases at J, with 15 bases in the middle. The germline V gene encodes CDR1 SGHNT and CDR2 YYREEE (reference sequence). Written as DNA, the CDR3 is TGTGCCAGCAGCTTGATTAGGGAATCTAGGAATTCACCCCTCCACTTT. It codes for CASSLIRESRNSPLHF. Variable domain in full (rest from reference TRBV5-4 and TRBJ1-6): ETGVTQSPTHLIKTRGQQVTLRCSSQSGHNTVSWYQQALGQGPQFIFQYYREEENGRGNFPPRFSGLQFPNYSSELNVNALELDDSALYLCASSLIRESRNSPLHFGNGTRLTVT.

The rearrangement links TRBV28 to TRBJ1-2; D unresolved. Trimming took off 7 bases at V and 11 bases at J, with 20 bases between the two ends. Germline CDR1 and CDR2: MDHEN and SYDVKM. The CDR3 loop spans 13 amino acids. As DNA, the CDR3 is TGTGCCAGCACAGGCTTGCGGATTATCGGGTACACCTTC. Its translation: CASTGLRIIGYTF.

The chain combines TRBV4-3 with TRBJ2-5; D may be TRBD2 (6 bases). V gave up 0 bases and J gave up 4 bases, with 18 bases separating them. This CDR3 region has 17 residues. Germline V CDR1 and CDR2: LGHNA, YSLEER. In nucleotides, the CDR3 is TGCGCCAGCAGCCAAGATCACGCTAGCGTGGTCGGAGAGACCCAGTACTTC. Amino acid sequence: CASSQDHASVVGETQYF.

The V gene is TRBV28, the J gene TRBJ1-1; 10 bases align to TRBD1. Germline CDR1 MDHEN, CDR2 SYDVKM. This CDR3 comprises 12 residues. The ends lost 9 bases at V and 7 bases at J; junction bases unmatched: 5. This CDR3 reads CASGTGDIEAFF. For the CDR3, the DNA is TGTGCCAGTGGGACAGGGGATATTGAAGCTTTCTTT.

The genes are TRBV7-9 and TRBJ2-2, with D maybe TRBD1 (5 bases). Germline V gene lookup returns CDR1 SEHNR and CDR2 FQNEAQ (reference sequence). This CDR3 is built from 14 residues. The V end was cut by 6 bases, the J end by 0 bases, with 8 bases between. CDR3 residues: CASRRTPNTGELFF. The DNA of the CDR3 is TGTGCCAGCAGACGGACACCGAACACCGGGGAGCTGTTTTTT.

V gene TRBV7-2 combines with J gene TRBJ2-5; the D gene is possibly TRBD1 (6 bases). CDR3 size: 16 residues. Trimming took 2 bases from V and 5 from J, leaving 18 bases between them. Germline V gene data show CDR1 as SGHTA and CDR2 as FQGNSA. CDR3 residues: CASSLQGTGLRETQYF. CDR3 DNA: TGTGCCAGCAGCTTACAGGGGACGGGGTTGAGGGAGACCCAGTACTTC.

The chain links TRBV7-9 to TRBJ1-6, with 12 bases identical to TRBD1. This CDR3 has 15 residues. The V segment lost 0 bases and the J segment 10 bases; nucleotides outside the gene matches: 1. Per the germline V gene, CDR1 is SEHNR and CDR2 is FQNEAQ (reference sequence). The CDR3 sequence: CASSLAGQGASPLHF. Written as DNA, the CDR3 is TGTGCCAGCAGCTTAGCGGGACAGGGGGCGTCACCCCTCCACTTT. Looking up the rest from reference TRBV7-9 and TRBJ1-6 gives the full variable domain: DTGVSQNPRHKITKRGQNVTFRCDPISEHNRLYWYRQTLGQGPEFLTYFQNEAQLEKSRLLSDRFSAERPKGSFSTLEIQRTEQGDSAMYLCASSLAGQGASPLHFGNGTRLTVT.

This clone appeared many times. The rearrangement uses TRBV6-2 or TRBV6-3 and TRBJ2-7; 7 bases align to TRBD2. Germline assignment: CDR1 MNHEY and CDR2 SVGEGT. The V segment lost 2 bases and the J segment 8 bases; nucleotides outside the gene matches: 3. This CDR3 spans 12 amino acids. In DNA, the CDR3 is TGTGCCAGCAGTTACGCGGGGGTCCAGCAGTACTTC. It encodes CASSYAGVQQYF.

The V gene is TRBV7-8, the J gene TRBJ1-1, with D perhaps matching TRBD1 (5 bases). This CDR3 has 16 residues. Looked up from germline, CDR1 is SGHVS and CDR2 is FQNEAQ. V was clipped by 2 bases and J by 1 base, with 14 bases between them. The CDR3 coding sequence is TGTGCCAGCAGCTTACCGCGGGGGAGGCGGAACACTGAAGCTTTCTTT. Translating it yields CASSLPRGRRNTEAFF.

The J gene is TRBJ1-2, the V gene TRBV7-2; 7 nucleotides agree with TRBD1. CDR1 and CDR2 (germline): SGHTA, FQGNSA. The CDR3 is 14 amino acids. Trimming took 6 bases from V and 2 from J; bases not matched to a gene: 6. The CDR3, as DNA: TGTGCCAGCAGTCCAACCAGGGGGAACTATGGCTACACCTTC. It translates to CASSPTRGNYGYTF.

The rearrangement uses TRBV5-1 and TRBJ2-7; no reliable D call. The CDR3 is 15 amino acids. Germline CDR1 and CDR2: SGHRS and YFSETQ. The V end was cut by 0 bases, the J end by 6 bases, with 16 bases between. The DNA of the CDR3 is TGCGCCAGCAGCTTGGAAAGCATTCCCCCGGGCGAGCAGTACTTC. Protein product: CASSLESIPPGEQYF.

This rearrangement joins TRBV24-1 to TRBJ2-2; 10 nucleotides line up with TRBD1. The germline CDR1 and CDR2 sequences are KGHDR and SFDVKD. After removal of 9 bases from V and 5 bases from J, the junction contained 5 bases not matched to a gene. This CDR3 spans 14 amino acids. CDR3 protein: CATRGQGRTGELFF. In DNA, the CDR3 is TGTGCCACCCGGGGACAGGGGCGGACCGGGGAGCTGTTTTTT.

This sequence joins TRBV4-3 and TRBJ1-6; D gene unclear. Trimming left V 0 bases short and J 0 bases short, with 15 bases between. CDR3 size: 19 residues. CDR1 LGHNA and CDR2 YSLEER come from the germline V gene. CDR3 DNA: TGCGCCAGCAGCCAAGATCAAATCGGAGTTGGCTCCTATAATTCACCCCTCCACTTT. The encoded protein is CASSQDQIGVGSYNSPLHF.